This T cell receptor beta chain derives from a study of CD8 T cells in Susac syndrome. Reverse transcription of roughly 0.5 to 1 ug RNA was performed with random hexamers. TCRdb independently ran MiXCR on the immunoSEQ multiplex PCR reads; one entry per CDR3 protein. The sample carries around 200,000 distinct CDR3 sequences, around 93% recorded once. This CDR3 contains 16 residues. CDR1 SGHAT and CDR2 FQNNGV come from the germline V gene. The V gene lost 3 bases and the J gene lost 4 bases, with 16 bases spanning the gap. The authors carried out high-throughput sequencing of TCR beta. They applied it to CD8+ and CD4+ T cells obtained from blood. Negative isolation was used for CD8+ and CD4+ T cells, and FACS enrichment was applied to TEMRA cells.

This TCR came from a human donor with multiple sclerosis. Sequencing used CD4+ T cells from PBMCs. The chain uses TRBV11-2 and TRBJ2-1; D possibly uses TRBD1 or TRBD2 (5 bases each). CDR3 nucleotide sequence: TGTGCCAGCAGCTTCAGGGACCCAGGCCTGTACAATGAGCAGTTCTTC. Protein: CASSFRDPGLYNEQFF.